This TCR beta chain was profiled in a study of early T cells in non-severe SARS-CoV-2 infection. Looking at the study overall: Unpaired chains resulted from sequencing bulk RNA of unsorted whole blood.

This clonotype was detected many times. Its antigen is currently unknown. Whole-study results and caveats: VDJdb matching skewed toward anti-spike CD8 responses, missing private and CD4 specificities.

Unique molecular identifier tags were affixed to discrete cDNA molecules. MiXCR was run by TCRdb on the 5' RACE reads, yielding one entry per CDR3 protein. The sample holds about 81,000 distinct CDR3 sequences, less than 8% seen once. Sequenced input: whole blood. The sequence was collected from an adult who was a healthcare worker with PCR-confirmed SARS-CoV-2 infection or an uninfected control (not recorded which).

DNA of the CDR3: TGTGCCAGCCACGTCTGGGGGTTGGACACTGAAGCTTTCTTT. Protein sequence: CASHVWGLDTEAFF. The chain recombines TRBV5-6 with TRBJ1-1; the D gene is possibly TRBD1 (5 bases). Trimming shortened V by 7 bases and J by 3 bases, and 16 bases separated the two germline ends. The germline V gene has CDR1 SGHDT and CDR2 YYEEEE. The CDR3 consists of 14 residues.